This is a list of T cell receptor beta chains from one sample in a study of post-analysis software for immune sequencing data. Via MiXCR, TCRdb re-called the PCR reads, giving one row per CDR3 protein. The sample holds about 460,000 distinct CDR3 sequences; approximately 46% are singletons and the top ten take 9% to 14%. Sequenced material: blood. These receptors were collected from a girl aged 10 to 17 with multiple sclerosis. Each CDR3 is given with its conserved first and last residue. The D gene is left open where the match is weak. Clone sizes are given selectively: once, few, many, or a class where the clone is expanded.

J | V | size | length | D | CDR3 | DNA
TRBJ2-7 | TRBV3-1 | . | 16 | . | CASSQADGQRRYEQYF | TGTGCCAGCAGCCAAGCGGATGGACAGCGACGCTACGAGCAGTACTTC
TRBJ1-1 | TRBV13 | few | 15 | TRBD1 | CASSAGTGPSGEAFF | TGTGCCAGCAGCGCCGGGACAGGGCCGAGCGGTGAAGCTTTCTTT
TRBJ2-1 | TRBV6-5 | . | 14 | . | CASSYARWENEQFF | TGTGCCAGCAGTTACGCCAGGTGGGAGAATGAGCAGTTCTTC
TRBJ2-7 | TRBV9 | . | 15 | TRBD2 | CASSVSGGSSYEQYF | TGTGCCAGCAGCGTAAGTGGCGGGAGCTCCTACGAGCAGTACTTC
TRBJ2-1 | TRBV20-1 | many | 17 | TRBD2 | CSARDWRLAGGGNEQFF | TGCAGTGCTAGAGATTGGAGGCTGGCGGGAGGGGGGAATGAGCAGTTCTTC
TRBJ2-7 | TRBV5-1 | . | 16 | TRBD1 | CASSLGDRGISYEQYF | TGCGCCAGCAGCTTAGGCGACAGGGGAATCTCCTACGAGCAGTACTTC
TRBJ2-2 | TRBV7-9 | . | 17 | TRBD2 | CASSSLAGASNTGELFF | TGTGCCAGCAGCTCCTTAGCGGGAGCCTCGAACACCGGGGAGCTGTTTTTT
TRBJ1-2 | TRBV29-1 | many | 13 | . | CSVERDVNYGYTF | TGCAGCGTTGAACGGGACGTGAACTATGGCTACACCTTC
TRBJ1-2 | TRBV7-9 | . | 14 | . | CASSLDQGNYGYTF | TGTGCCAGCAGCTTAGATCAGGGCAACTATGGCTACACCTTC
TRBJ1-5 | TRBV7-2 | once | 14 | . | CASSFGGYDQPQHF | TGTGCCAGCAGCTTTGGAGGGTACGACCAGCCCCAGCATTTT
TRBJ2-5 | TRBV27 | . | 16 | . | CASSLNGPRVGETQYF | TGTGCCAGCAGTTTGAACGGGCCTCGGGTAGGAGAGACCCAGTACTTC
TRBJ2-4 | TRBV7-2 | . | 16 | . | CASSLVVGIAKNIQYF | TGTGCCAGCAGCTTAGTGGTCGGGATAGCCAAAAACATTCAGTACTTC
TRBJ2-6 | TRBV4-3 | . | 18 | . | CASSQYAPPGSGANVLTF | TGCGCCAGCAGCCAATACGCCCCCCCAGGATCTGGGGCCAACGTCCTGACTTTC
TRBJ2-5 | TRBV4-1 | . | 12 | . | CASSQDLETQYF | TGCGCCAGCAGCCAAGATTTGGAGACCCAGTACTTC
TRBJ1-4 | TRBV5-1 | few | 14 | . | CASSLQGVGEKLFF | TGCGCCAGCAGCTTACAAGGGGTAGGGGAAAAACTGTTTTTT
TRBJ2-1 | TRBV30 | once | 16 | TRBD2 | CVWSGEYSGSVYEQFF | TGTGTCTGGAGTGGGGAATATAGCGGGAGCGTATATGAGCAGTTCTTC
TRBJ2-7 | TRBV7-6 | . | 12 | . | CASSSPQGEQYF | TGTGCCAGCAGCTCTCCGCAGGGCGAGCAGTACTTC
TRBJ2-5 | TRBV6-1 | . | 14 | TRBD2 | CASIPGLGGETQYF | TGTGCCAGCATCCCGGGACTAGGGGGTGAGACCCAGTACTTC
TRBJ2-1 | TRBV5-1 | once | 17 | TRBD2 | CASSLYERGGPRHEQFF | TGCGCCAGCAGCTTATACGAGCGGGGAGGGCCTAGGCATGAGCAGTTCTTC
TRBJ1-4 | TRBV4-3 | . | 15 | . | CASSQDPATNEKLFF | TGCGCCAGCAGCCAAGACCCTGCAACTAATGAAAAACTGTTTTTT
TRBJ2-1 | TRBV5-5 | . | 14 | TRBD2 | CASSLSREYHEKFF | TGTGCCAGCAGCTTGTCGCGGGAGTACCATGAGAAGTTCTTC
TRBJ2-1 | TRBV10-3 | few | 15 | . | CAISEQREAGNEQFF | TGTGCCATCAGTGAGCAGAGGGAGGCGGGGAATGAGCAGTTCTTC
TRBJ2-5 | TRBV7-9 | . | 13 | TRBD1 | CASSLEGAKERYF | TGTGCCAGCAGCTTAGAGGGGGCTAAAGAGCGGTACTTC
TRBJ2-7 | TRBV5-8 | . | 14 | TRBD2 | CASSWGGLAYEQYF | TGTGCCAGCAGCTGGGGGGGACTGGCCTACGAGCAGTACTTC
TRBJ2-7 | TRBV20-1 | few | 14 | TRBD1 | CSASRPDRSYEQYF | TGCAGTGCTAGCCGTCCGGACAGGTCCTACGAGCAGTACTTC
TRBJ1-2 | TRBV25-1 | . | 14 | . | CASSEGTEIYGYTF | TGTGCCAGCAGTGAAGGGACGGAAATCTATGGCTACACCTTC
TRBJ2-7 | TRBV27 | few | 15 | TRBD1 | CASSLSGQVNDEQYF | TGTGCCAGCAGTTTATCGGGACAGGTAAATGACGAGCAGTACTTC
TRBJ2-1 | TRBV7-8 | . | 14 | . | CASSPPESSNEQFF | TGTGCCAGCAGCCCCCCGGAATCTTCGAATGAGCAGTTCTTC
TRBJ1-5 | TRBV12-3/TRBV12-4 | few | 17 | TRBD1 | CASSSKTGLGSNQPQHF | TGTGCCAGCAGTAGTAAGACAGGGTTGGGTAGCAATCAGCCCCAGCATTTT
TRBJ2-7 | TRBV25-1 | few | 17 | . | CASSSRPEGEVSYEQYF | TGTGCCAGCAGTTCCCGGCCGGAGGGGGAGGTCTCCTACGAGCAGTACTTC
TRBJ2-1 | TRBV20-1 | few | 14 | . | CSAIPDVGHNEQFF | TGCAGTGCTATCCCAGACGTTGGGCACAATGAGCAGTTCTTC
TRBJ2-1 | TRBV5-1 | . | 15 | . | CASSPAPPTSNEQFF | TGCGCCAGCAGCCCCGCACCCCCTACGAGCAATGAGCAGTTCTTC
TRBJ2-1 | TRBV9 | . | 16 | TRBD1 | CASSHHRDRFYNEQFF | TGTGCCAGCAGTCACCATCGGGACAGGTTCTACAATGAGCAGTTCTTC
TRBJ2-1 | TRBV2 | few | 16 | TRBD2 | CASRGYSGRSYNEQFF | TGTGCCAGCAGGGGGTATAGCGGGAGGTCATACAATGAGCAGTTCTTC
TRBJ2-5 | TRBV5-6 | few | 14 | . | CASSHGPEGETQYF | TGTGCCAGCAGCCACGGACCCGAGGGGGAGACCCAGTACTTC
TRBJ2-1 | TRBV7-3 | . | 17 | TRBD2 | CASSPILSGRAYNEQFF | TGTGCCAGCAGCCCCATTCTCAGCGGGAGGGCCTACAATGAGCAGTTCTTC
TRBJ1-4 | TRBV5-1 | few | 16 | TRBD1 | CASSFRPGQGSEKLFF | TGCGCCAGCAGCTTCAGACCGGGACAGGGGTCTGAAAAACTGTTTTTT
TRBJ2-1 | TRBV2 | . | 12 | TRBD2 | CASRIAGVEQFF | TGTGCCAGCAGAATAGCGGGAGTTGAGCAGTTCTTC
TRBJ1-2 | TRBV20-1 | few | 16 | TRBD1 | CSARYLPGQGTYGYTF | TGCAGTGCTAGGTACCTTCCGGGACAGGGGACCTATGGCTACACCTTC
TRBJ2-3 | TRBV7-2 | . | 15 | . | CASSLNAGGGDTQYF | TGTGCCAGCAGCCTTAACGCAGGGGGGGGAGATACGCAGTATTTT
TRBJ2-7 | TRBV20-1 | few | 14 | TRBD2 | CSASSGRGSYEQYF | TGCAGTGCTTCGAGCGGGAGGGGATCCTACGAGCAGTACTTC
TRBJ2-7 | TRBV7-2 | few | 13 | . | CASSQLPTYEQYF | TGTGCCAGCAGCCAACTTCCGACCTACGAGCAGTACTTC
TRBJ1-1 | TRBV18 | . | 14 | . | CASSPWATNTEAFF | TGTGCCAGCTCCCCTTGGGCGACCAACACTGAAGCTTTCTTT
TRBJ2-1 | TRBV4-1 | . | 17 | TRBD2 | CASSQGASGGPYNEQFF | TGCGCCAGCAGCCAAGGGGCTAGCGGCGGCCCCTACAATGAGCAGTTCTTC
TRBJ1-1 | TRBV28 | . | 17 | . | CASSPLGSDGSDTEAFF | TGTGCCAGCAGTCCCCTCGGATCTGACGGATCCGACACTGAAGCTTTCTTT
TRBJ2-7 | TRBV29-1 | . | 13 | TRBD1 | CSVGLGQSYEQYF | TGCAGCGTTGGATTGGGACAGAGCTACGAGCAGTACTTC
TRBJ2-7 | TRBV6-2/TRBV6-3 | few | 17 | . | CASSYPGRGLISYEQYF | TGTGCCAGCAGTTACCCGGGCAGGGGTCTCATCTCCTACGAGCAGTACTTC
TRBJ2-1 | TRBV29-1 | few | 15 | . | CSLAPLLSSYNEQFF | TGCAGCCTAGCCCCCCTCCTGAGCTCCTACAATGAGCAGTTCTTC
TRBJ2-6 | TRBV20-1 | . | 16 | . | CSAGGGSKSGANVRTF | TGCAGTGCCGGAGGGGGCAGTAAATCCGGGGCCAACGTCCGGACTTTC
TRBJ2-3 | TRBV28 | . | 18 | TRBD2 | CASSLTSGDLFSTDTQYF | TGTGCCAGCAGTTTGACTAGCGGGGACCTTTTTAGCACAGATACGCAGTATTTT
TRBJ1-4 | TRBV12-3/TRBV12-4 | . | 15 | . | CASSLVGTTNEKLFF | TGTGCCAGCAGTTTAGTAGGCACAACTAATGAAAAACTGTTTTTT
TRBJ2-5 | TRBV9 | . | 13 | . | CASSVVASSEHYF | TGTGCCAGCAGCGTAGTAGCTAGTTCCGAGCACTACTTC
TRBJ1-1 | TRBV7-9 | . | 15 | . | CASSPAAVLNTEAFF | TGTGCCAGCAGCCCCGCGGCAGTCCTGAACACTGAAGCTTTCTTT
TRBJ2-5 | TRBV5-4 | . | 14 | . | CASSLGVGVETQYF | TGTGCCAGCAGCTTGGGGGTTGGGGTGGAGACCCAGTACTTC
TRBJ1-6 | TRBV3-1 | once | 16 | . | CASSQDLHRDNSPLHF | TGTGCCAGCAGCCAAGATCTGCACAGGGATAATTCACCCCTCCACTTT
TRBJ2-5 | TRBV20-1 | . | 16 | . | CSARLRGKRSQETQYF | TGCAGTGCTAGGCTCCGGGGGAAGAGGTCCCAAGAGACCCAGTACTTC
TRBJ2-1 | TRBV11-1 | few | 16 | TRBD2 | CASSPPGGSDYNEQFF | TGTGCCAGCAGTCCCCCGGGGGGTAGCGACTACAATGAGCAGTTCTTC